Following are 27 T cell receptor beta chains from one sample sequenced in a study of Graves' ophthalmopathy and Graves' hyperthyroidism. Beta-chain TCR CDR3 regions were amplified from RNA transcripts. HTBI-primed first-round RT-PCR preceded second-round multiplex PCR. Each CDR3 protein gets one entry after TCRdb re-called the multiplex PCR reads with MiXCR. The table includes hundreds of thousands of distinct CDR3 sequences, around 42% detected once. The sample consisted of peripheral blood. These receptors all come from an adult man with Graves' ophthalmopathy.

The chain is built from TRBV29-1 and TRBJ1-2; D not certain. The germline gives CDR1 SQVTM, CDR2 ANQGSEA. CDR3 size: 13 residues. Trimming shortened V by 6 bases and J by 0 bases, and 11 bases separated the two germline ends. The CDR3 DNA follows: TGCAGCGTAGACGGCTCCTCTAACTATGGCTACACCTTC. It encodes CSVDGSSNYGYTF.

V gene TRBV12-3 or TRBV12-4 combines with J gene TRBJ1-3, with D possibly TRBD1 on 5 matching bases. This CDR3 contains 13 residues. CDR3 bases: TGTGCTAGTGGCAGGGACCTTGGAAACACCATATATTTT. Its translation is CASGRDLGNTIYF.

The CDR3, as DNA: TGTGCCAGCAGCTTGAGATCCGCATATCAAGCTTTCTTT. Protein sequence: CASSLRSAYQAFF. The rearrangement joins TRBV7-9 to TRBJ1-1, with D unresolved. The CDR3 contains 13 residues. V lost 3 bases and J 9 bases, leaving 14 bases between the germline ends. CDR1 is SEHNR and CDR2 is FQNEAQ in the germline V gene (reference sequence).

As concerns this clonotype: One end of the junction varies from germline; a read error may be responsible. This sequence joins TRBV29-1 and TRBJ1-2; a possible D gene is TRBD1 (6 bases). CDR1 and CDR2 (germline): SQVTM, ANQGSEA. This CDR3 spans 10 amino acids. CDR3 loop: CSVDETGKVF. CDR3 sequence (DNA): TGCAGCGTTGACGAGACAGGCAAGGTCTTC.

There are many counts of this clonotype. The chain links TRBV29-1 to TRBJ1-1; 7 nucleotides line up with TRBD1. V was clipped by 6 bases and J by 5 bases; unmatched bases: 9. In germline, CDR1 is SQVTM, CDR2 ANQGSEA. This CDR3 is built from 13 residues. CDR3 amino acids: CSVGRQGGTEAFF. The CDR3 coding sequence is TGCAGCGTCGGCCGACAGGGAGGTACTGAAGCTTTCTTT.

On this clonotype: A much more abundant neighbour one base away suggests this may be a read error. The chain couples TRBV25-1 to TRBJ2-5, with D perhaps matching TRBD1 or TRBD2 (7 bases each). Looked up from germline, CDR1 is MGHDK and CDR2 is SYGVNS. V was clipped by 7 bases and J by 5 bases, with 17 bases between them. This CDR3 spans 14 amino acids. Here the CDR3 DNA reads TGTGCCAGCAATGCTCACAGGGGAGGGGAGACCCAGTACTTC. This codes for CASNAHRGGETQYF.

This chain connects TRBV7-9 to TRBJ2-5, with 10 bases identical to TRBD2. The CDR3 consists of 16 residues. V was clipped by 5 bases and J by 0 bases; unmatched bases: 6. Germline V CDR1 and CDR2: SEHNR, FQNEAQ (reference sequence). Here the CDR3 DNA reads TGTGCCAGCAGCCCCGGGACTAGCGCCTACCAAGAGACCCAGTACTTC. Translated: CASSPGTSAYQETQYF.

This sequence joins TRBV10-3 and TRBJ2-7, with 8 bases aligning to TRBD1. Trimming at V came to 4 bases and at J to 2 bases, leaving 16 bases not matched to a gene. The length of the CDR3 is 18 residues. Per germline, CDR1 ENHRY and CDR2 SYGVKD. As DNA, the CDR3 is TGTGCCATCAGTGCACGCCAAGGACAGGGAAAGATCCCCTACGAGCAGTACTTC. This encodes CAISARQGQGKIPYEQYF.

This clonotype was observed a few times. V gene TRBV10-3 combines with J gene TRBJ1-1; no clear D. CDR1 ENHRY and CDR2 SYGVKD come from the germline V gene. There are 12 residues in the CDR3. Trimming pared 6 bases from V and 6 bases from J, leaving 11 bases between. CDR3 in DNA: TGTGCCATCAGGACCGTTTACCCTGAAGCTTTCTTT. This gives the protein CAIRTVYPEAFF.

This clonotype was detected a few times. The V call is TRBV19, the J call TRBJ1-5, with 7 bases aligning to TRBD1. J gave up 6 bases and V 7 bases, and 9 bases lay outside the gene matches. The CDR3 spans 14 residues. Germline V CDR1 and CDR2: LNHDA, SQIVND (reference sequence). DNA for the CDR3: TGTGCCAGTAAGGGGGCAGGGGATGTTCAGCCCCAGCATTTT. Protein: CASKGAGDVQPQHF.

This clonotype was recorded once. The chain couples TRBV7-9 to TRBJ2-2, with D perhaps TRBD1 (6 bases). The V end was cut by 6 bases, the J end by 4 bases, with 15 bases between. The CDR3 contains 15 residues. Germline CDR1 and CDR2: SEHNR and FQNEAQ (reference sequence). In DNA form, the CDR3 reads TGTGCCAGCAGACCTACAGGGCCAGGCACCGGGGAGCTGTTTTTT. Translated: CASRPTGPGTGELFF.

This clonotype was seen just once. This chain joins TRBV7-8 and TRBJ2-7, with D perhaps matching TRBD1 (6 bases). The V gene lost 6 bases and the J gene lost 7 bases, with 16 bases spanning the gap. This CDR3 is 13 amino acids long. The germline V gene has CDR1 SGHVS and CDR2 FQNEAQ. This CDR3 reads CASRGFRGREQYF. CDR3 sequence (DNA): TGTGCCAGCAGGGGGTTCAGGGGAAGAGAGCAGTACTTC.

The rearrangement uses TRBV6-1 and TRBJ2-7; TRBD2 aligns across 10 bases. The CDR3 totals 13 residues. After removal of 7 bases from V and 3 bases from J, the junction contained 3 bases not matched to a gene. CDR1 and CDR2 (germline): MNHNS, SASEGT. The CDR3 DNA sequence: TGTGCCAGCAACAGCGGGAGGGGCTACGAGCAGTACTTC. As protein: CASNSGRGYEQYF.

The V gene is TRBV3-1, the J gene TRBJ2-7, with 8 positions matching TRBD1. The CDR3 runs 14 residues. The germline V gene has CDR1 LGHDT and CDR2 YNNKEL (reference sequence). V lost 3 bases and J lost 4; bases outside the gene matches: 5. The CDR3 coding sequence is TGTGCCAGCAGCCAGGACAGGGACGGTTACGAGCAGTACTTC. It encodes CASSQDRDGYEQYF.

In regard to this clonotype: A much larger clone lies a single base off, so this may be a read error. This sequence joins TRBV10-3 and TRBJ2-7; no clear D gene. The CDR3 is 13 residues long. V was trimmed by 2 bases and J by 2 bases, leaving 7 bases between them. Germline V gene data show CDR1 as ENHRY and CDR2 as SYGVKD. DNA for the CDR3: TGTGCCATCAGTGAGGGGCCAACCTACGAGCAGTACTTC. Translation: CAISEGPTYEQYF.

This chain connects TRBV7-9 to TRBJ2-6, with no clear D. This CDR3 is 14 amino acids long. Germline V gene sequence: CDR1 SEHNR, CDR2 FQNEAQ (reference sequence). Deletions cut 8 bases from V and 0 bases from J, with 8 bases between. The CDR3 sequence is CASRAYSGANVLTF. CDR3 in DNA: TGTGCCAGCCGAGCATACTCTGGGGCCAACGTCCTGACTTTC.

V usage is TRBV7-4 and J usage is TRBJ2-2; 7 nucleotides match TRBD1. There are 14 residues in the CDR3. With 3 bases clipped from V and 5 bases from J, the junction kept 3 bases outside the gene matches. Per germline, CDR1 SGHVT and CDR2 SQSDAQ. As DNA, the CDR3 is TGTGCCAGCAGCTTGGACAGGCGGACCGGGGAGCTGTTTTTT. Protein sequence: CASSLDRRTGELFF. The variable domain in full, with the rest retrieved from reference TRBV7-4 and TRBJ2-2, is GAGVSQSPRYKVAKRGRDVALRCDSISGHVTLYWYRQTLGQGSEVLTYSQSDAQRDKSGRPSGRFSAERPERSVSTLKIQRTEQGDSAVYLCASSLDRRTGELFFGEGSRLTVL.

This clonotype was recorded a few times. The genes are TRBV5-6 and TRBJ1-1; TRBD1 agrees at 7 bases. Unmatched junction bases numbered 10, after V lost 4 bases and J lost 1 base. Germline values: CDR1 SGHDT, CDR2 YYEEEE. The CDR3 totals 16 residues. CDR3 bases: TGTGCCAGCAGCAAACTATCAGGGGGATCGAACACTGAAGCTTTCTTT. Protein product: CASSKLSGGSNTEAFF.

The rearrangement uses TRBV12-3 or TRBV12-4 and TRBJ2-5, with 7 bases aligning to TRBD2. The CDR3 has 15 residues. The J segment lost 1 base and the V segment lost 2 bases, leaving 4 bases of the junction unmatched. The CDR3 DNA reads TGTGCCAGCAGTTTAAGGCGGGAGAGCCAAGAGACCCAGTACTTC. Translation: CASSLRRESQETQYF.

This chain links TRBV7-9 with TRBJ2-7, with D perhaps matching TRBD1 (6 bases). V lost 0 bases and J 0 bases, leaving 9 bases between the germline ends. In germline, CDR1 is SEHNR, CDR2 FQNEAQ (reference sequence). CDR3 length equals 15 residues. CDR3 nucleotide sequence: TGTGCCAGCAGCTTAGCCGGGACACCCTCCTACGAGCAGTACTTC. It encodes CASSLAGTPSYEQYF. The full variable domain, rest sourced from reference TRBV7-9 and TRBJ2-7, is DTGVSQNPRHKITKRGQNVTFRCDPISEHNRLYWYRQTLGQGPEFLTYFQNEAQLEKSRLLSDRFSAERPKGSFSTLEIQRTEQGDSAMYLCASSLAGTPSYEQYFGPGTRLTVT.

The chain joins TRBV5-1 to TRBJ1-1, with D uncertain. CDR1 SGHRS and CDR2 YFSETQ come from the germline V gene. The CDR3 sequence is 14 residues long. The V and J ends lost 4 bases and 1 base respectively, with 11 bases between them. DNA of the CDR3: TGCGCCAGCAGCCCTACAGTGTCGAACACTGAAGCTTTCTTT. Translated, it gives CASSPTVSNTEAFF.

This clonotype was seen only a few times. The V and J genes are TRBV6-2 or TRBV6-3 and TRBJ1-5, with 7 bases identical to TRBD1. Germline V lookup: CDR1 MNHEY, CDR2 SVGEGT. V shed 4 bases, J shed 4 bases, and the junction held 7 bases outside the gene matches. The length of the CDR3 is 15 residues. CDR3: CASSLKQGLNQPQHF. CDR3 DNA: TGTGCCAGCAGTTTAAAACAGGGGCTAAATCAGCCCCAGCATTTT.

V and J are TRBV29-1 and TRBJ1-2; perhaps TRBD1 as D (6 bases). Trimming removed 8 bases from V and 1 base from J, with 20 bases in between. The CDR3 is 15 amino acids. In germline, CDR1 is SQVTM, CDR2 ANQGSEA. This CDR3 reads CSIGGAGKNNYGYTF. In DNA, the CDR3 is TGCAGCATTGGGGGGGCCGGGAAGAATAACTATGGCTACACCTTC.

This clonotype was seen repeatedly, ten times or more. CDR3 residues: CSVGPRGGGELFF. The DNA for the CDR3 is TGCAGCGTTGGCCCGCGGGGGGGAGGGGAGCTGTTTTTT. This sequence joins TRBV29-1 and TRBJ2-2; 9 bases are shared with TRBD2. After removal of 4 bases from V and 8 bases from J, the junction contained 5 bases not matched to a gene. Looked up from germline, CDR1 is SQVTM and CDR2 is ANQGSEA. The CDR3 consists of 13 residues.

This chain links TRBV5-1 with TRBJ1-5; unclear D gene. There are 13 residues in the CDR3. The ends were cut back, 1 base at V and 9 bases at J, with 11 bases in the middle. Per the germline V gene, CDR1 is SGHRS and CDR2 is YFSETQ. CDR3 sequence: CASSLSGSPPQHF. In nucleotides, the CDR3 is TGCGCCAGCAGCTTGAGTGGGAGTCCGCCCCAGCATTTT.

The chain couples TRBV20-1 to TRBJ1-5; D perhaps matches TRBD1 (5 bases). This CDR3 spans 13 amino acids. Per germline, CDR1 DFQATT and CDR2 SNEGSKA (reference sequence). V was cut by 3 bases and J by 4 bases, with 10 bases left in between. The CDR3 sequence is CSARLQENQPQHF. Written as DNA, the CDR3 is TGCAGTGCTAGGCTACAGGAGAATCAGCCCCAGCATTTT.

There are many counts of this clonotype. The chain carries TRBV7-6 and TRBJ1-1; no clear D. CDR1 SGHVS and CDR2 FNYEAQ come from the germline V gene. This CDR3 has 14 amino acids. The V end lost 5 bases, the J end lost 1 base, and 11 bases lay between the germline ends. As DNA, the CDR3 is TGTGCCAGCAGCCTAAAAGGAACGAACACTGAAGCTTTCTTT. Its protein is CASSLKGTNTEAFF. The complete variable domain, with remaining parts taken from reference TRBV7-6 and TRBJ1-1, reads GAGVSQSPRYKVTKRGQDVALRCDPISGHVSLYWYRQALGQGPEFLTYFNYEAQQDKSGLPNDRFSAERPEGSISTLTIQRTEQRDSAMYRCASSLKGTNTEAFFGQGTRLTVV.